These T cell receptor beta chains were read from a single sample in a study of T cell changes during pregnancy in multiple sclerosis. Assay used: immunoSEQ multiplex PCR; TCRdb lists only in-frame clones, some missing. The sample shows about 70,000 clones, around 94% of them seen only once. Material: peripheral blood, obtained in the third trimester of pregnancy. These receptors came from a female donor with multiple sclerosis, enrolled in a pregnancy study. Each CDR3 is given with its conserved first and last residue. The D gene is left open where the match is weak. Size values are once, few and many counts, or a class for expanded clones, and some rows have none.

D: TRBD2; V: TRBV9; size: -; J: TRBJ2-2; DNA: TGTGCCGGAGCGGGGGGAAACACCGGGGAGCTGTTTTTT; CDR3: CAGAGGNTGELFF
D: TRBD1; V: TRBV4-1; size: -; J: TRBJ2-3; DNA: TGCGCCAGCAGCCCCAGACAGGGGGGGACAGATACGCAGTATTTT; CDR3: CASSPRQGGTDTQYF
D: -; V: TRBV5-4; size: -; J: TRBJ2-5; DNA: TGTGCCAGCAGCTTGATCCGGGGGTACCAAGAGACCCAGTACTTC; CDR3: CASSLIRGYQETQYF
D: TRBD1; V: TRBV10-2; size: -; J: TRBJ2-3; DNA: TGCGCCAGCAGTCCAGGGGGCCACTACACAGATACGCAGTATTTT; CDR3: CASSPGGHYTDTQYF
D: TRBD1; V: TRBV4-1; size: -; J: TRBJ1-2; DNA: TGCGCCAGCAGCCCGGCAACCAGGGGGCGCCAGGGCTATGGCTACACCTTC; CDR3: CASSPATRGRQGYGYTF
D: -; V: TRBV10-3; size: -; J: TRBJ1-1; DNA: TGTGCCATCAGTGAAATCAGGGGTGAAGCTTTCTTT; CDR3: CAISEIRGEAFF
D: TRBD1; V: TRBV30; size: -; J: TRBJ1-4; DNA: TGTGCCTGGAGGGACAGGGCGAGGGGGGCTAATGAAAAACTGTTTTTT; CDR3: CAWRDRARGANEKLFF
D: -; V: TRBV21-1; size: -; J: TRBJ1-6; DNA: TGTGCCAGCAGCAAAAGAGGGACAGGGCTTTCTGCCGAGACTTCACCCCTCCACTTT; CDR3: CASSKRGTGLSAETSPLHF
D: -; V: TRBV5-6; size: -; J: TRBJ1-1; DNA: TGTGCCAGCAGCTTGGGGGGCGTGACTGAAGCTTTCTTT; CDR3: CASSLGGVTEAFF
D: TRBD1; V: TRBV19; size: -; J: TRBJ2-3; DNA: TGTGCCAGTAGTCCCGGACAGGGGAGAACAGATACGCAGTATTTT; CDR3: CASSPGQGRTDTQYF
D: -; V: TRBV7-2; size: -; J: TRBJ2-3; DNA: TGTGCCAGCAGCTTAGCGGCACTAGTTGCAGATACGCAGTATTTT; CDR3: CASSLAALVADTQYF
D: -; V: TRBV4-1; size: -; J: TRBJ1-1; DNA: TGCGCCAGCAGCCAAGTCGGGGGACTCACTGAAGCTTTCTTT; CDR3: CASSQVGGLTEAFF
D: TRBD1; V: TRBV14; size: -; J: TRBJ1-3; DNA: TGTGCCAGCAGCCAACGGGGCCTCCGGGACAGGGATGTGGACTCTGGAAACACCATATATTTT; CDR3: CASSQRGLRDRDVDSGNTIYF
D: TRBD1; V: TRBV6-7; size: -; J: TRBJ1-5; DNA: TGTGCCAGCAGCCGGGACAGGGGTATGTGCAATCAGCCCCAGCATTTT; CDR3: CASSRDRGMCNQPQHF
D: TRBD2; V: TRBV7-3; size: -; J: TRBJ2-5; DNA: TGTGCCAGCAGCCCAGGGGCGGGGGGGCCGGAGACCCAGTACTTC; CDR3: CASSPGAGGPETQYF
D: -; V: TRBV5-6; size: -; J: TRBJ2-3; DNA: TGTGCCAGCAGCCAGGGTTATACGCAGTATTTT; CDR3: CASSQGYTQYF
D: -; V: TRBV18; size: -; J: TRBJ2-3; DNA: TGTGCCAGCTCACCCGAGGTCCGAAGCACAGATACGCAGTATTTT; CDR3: CASSPEVRSTDTQYF
D: -; V: TRBV7-3; size: -; J: TRBJ1-1; DNA: TGTGCCAGCAGCTTAAGTAGCTCGAACACTGAAGCTTTCTTT; CDR3: CASSLSSSNTEAFF
D: -; V: TRBV9; size: once; J: TRBJ1-2; DNA: TGTGCCAGCAGCGTATTACCCACGACAGGAACCTACTATGGCTACACCTTC; CDR3: CASSVLPTTGTYYGYTF
D: TRBD1; V: TRBV7-9; size: -; J: TRBJ1-2; DNA: TGTGCCAGCAGCTTAGTCCAAGCAGGGGGCTATGGCTACACCTTC; CDR3: CASSLVQAGGYGYTF
D: -; V: TRBV5-1; size: -; J: TRBJ2-3; DNA: TGCGCCAGCAGCTTAGCCCCTCGAGATACGCAGTATTTT; CDR3: CASSLAPRDTQYF
D: -; V: TRBV6-6; size: -; J: TRBJ2-5; DNA: TGTGCCAGCACGGGGTTTGAGGAGACCCAGTACTTC; CDR3: CASTGFEETQYF
D: TRBD1; V: TRBV18; size: -; J: TRBJ1-5; DNA: TGTGCCAGCTCACTATCACAGGGGCGGGAAGAGCCCCAGCATTTT; CDR3: CASSLSQGREEPQHF
D: -; V: TRBV18; size: -; J: TRBJ1-1; DNA: TGTGCCAGCTCCTCAGAGGTGCTAGGAACTGAAGCTTTCTTT; CDR3: CASSSEVLGTEAFF
D: TRBD1; V: TRBV7-2; size: -; J: TRBJ1-2; DNA: TGTGCCAGCGGCGGGGGACAGGGGTTTTCTACCTATGGCTACACCTTC; CDR3: CASGGGQGFSTYGYTF
D: -; V: TRBV9; size: -; J: TRBJ1-4; DNA: TGTGCCAGCAGCGTAGCAGGGTTTGCAACTAATGAAAAACTGTTTTTT; CDR3: CASSVAGFATNEKLFF
D: TRBD1; V: TRBV7-2; size: -; J: TRBJ1-1; DNA: TGTGCCAGCAGCTTAGCGGGGGCACAGGGGGCGAGGACTGAAGCTTTCTTT; CDR3: CASSLAGAQGARTEAFF
D: TRBD2; V: TRBV27; size: -; J: TRBJ2-7; DNA: TGTGCCAGCAGAGCGGGGGGCCCCCCATACGAGCAGTACTTC; CDR3: CASRAGGPPYEQYF
D: TRBD1; V: TRBV9; size: -; J: TRBJ1-2; DNA: TGTGCCAGCAGCGCCTCGGGACAGGGTAATGGCTACACCTTC; CDR3: CASSASGQGNGYTF
D: -; V: TRBV11-1; size: -; J: TRBJ2-3; DNA: TGTGCCAGCAGCCTTACGGGACTCGTTCGGGGAGATACGCAGTATTTT; CDR3: CASSLTGLVRGDTQYF
D: TRBD1; V: TRBV7-2; size: -; J: TRBJ1-4; DNA: TGTGCCAGCAGCTTAGGAGGACAGGGAAATGAAAAACTGTTTTTT; CDR3: CASSLGGQGNEKLFF
D: TRBD1; V: TRBV4-3; size: -; J: TRBJ1-2; DNA: TGCGCCAGCAGCCTCGGAGAGGGACAGGGGGACCCCCTCTATGGCTACACCTTC; CDR3: CASSLGEGQGDPLYGYTF
D: TRBD1; V: TRBV18; size: -; J: TRBJ1-1; DNA: TGTGCCAGCTCACCAAGAATCCCGACAGGGGTCACGACCGGCACTGAAGCTTTCTTT; CDR3: CASSPRIPTGVTTGTEAFF
D: TRBD1; V: TRBV7-7; size: -; J: TRBJ1-1; DNA: TGTGCCAGCAGCCCCCTGCAGGGGGTAAGTGAAGCTTTCTTT; CDR3: CASSPLQGVSEAFF
D: -; V: TRBV2; size: -; J: TRBJ1-2; DNA: TGTGCCAGCAGATCAGGTACAGGTCCTCTCTATGGCTACACCTTC; CDR3: CASRSGTGPLYGYTF
D: -; V: TRBV18; size: -; J: TRBJ1-5; DNA: TGTGCCAGCTCACCCGGACAGAGACTAAGCAATCAGCCCCAGCATTTT; CDR3: CASSPGQRLSNQPQHF
D: TRBD2; V: TRBV28; size: -; J: TRBJ2-7; DNA: TGTGCCAGCAGTTTAGGGGGGAGGGCATACGAGCAGTACTTC; CDR3: CASSLGGRAYEQYF
D: TRBD1; V: TRBV9; size: -; J: TRBJ2-2; DNA: TGTGCCAGCAGCGACCTCAGGGGGGGGGAGCTGTTTTTT; CDR3: CASSDLRGGELFF
D: TRBD2; V: TRBV10-1; size: -; J: TRBJ2-7; DNA: TGCGCCAGCAGAGCTAGCGGGGGCCCCAGCTCCTACGAGCAGTACTTC; CDR3: CASRASGGPSSYEQYF
D: TRBD1; V: TRBV27; size: -; J: TRBJ1-2; DNA: TGTGCCAGCAGTTTATGGCGCGGGACAGGACCTACCTACACCTTC; CDR3: CASSLWRGTGPTYTF
D: -; V: TRBV2; size: -; J: TRBJ2-3; DNA: TGTGCCACCAGTGGGGGGACATACACAGATACGCAGTATTTT; CDR3: CATSGGTYTDTQYF
D: -; V: TRBV2; size: -; J: TRBJ2-1; DNA: TGTGCCAGCTCAATTCGGGTCGGTGAGCAGTTCTTC; CDR3: CASSIRVGEQFF
D: TRBD2; V: TRBV14; size: -; J: TRBJ2-3; DNA: TGTGCCAGCAGCCAAGAGGGAAAGCGGGGGGGCTCCACAGATACGCAGTATTTT; CDR3: CASSQEGKRGGSTDTQYF